This is a list of T cell receptor beta chains from one sample in a study of blood T cell repertoires in COVID-19. Using immunoSEQ multiplex PCR, the repertoire was profiled, and TCRdb retains in-frame clones only, with some absent. The sample holds tens of thousands of clones, approximately 80% seen once. Sequencing input: peripheral blood. The receptors originated from a man aged 55-75 years with acute or convalescent COVID-19. Both conserved end residues are part of each CDR3. Fields, in order: V gene, D gene, clone size, J gene, CDR3 DNA, CDR3 protein. A D gene is named only where the DNA matches it firmly. A row's size may be missing; if present it is once, few, many or a size class.

>TRBV28|TRBD1|NA|TRBJ1-5
TGTGCCAGCGGGGGACAGGTTCAGCCCCAGCATTTT
CASGGQVQPQHF
>TRBV5-1|NA|NA|TRBJ1-5
TGCGCCAGCAGAGAGACAGACAATCAGCCCCAGCATTTT
CASRETDNQPQHF
>TRBV28|NA|NA|TRBJ1-4
TGTGCCAGCAGTCTACAGGGTTCTAATGAAAAACTGTTTTTT
CASSLQGSNEKLFF
>TRBV15|NA|NA|TRBJ2-5
TGTGCCACCACCTACCGACAGGACAGTCAAGAGACCCAGTACTTC
CATTYRQDSQETQYF
>TRBV7-2|NA|NA|TRBJ1-5
TGTGCCAGCAGCCCAGAGGGTACCCTTAACAATCAGCCCCAGCATTTT
CASSPEGTLNNQPQHF
>TRBV7-9|NA|NA|TRBJ1-3
TGTGCCAGCTTGGGGGGGGTGAACACCATATATTTT
CASLGGVNTIYF
>TRBV2|TRBD1|NA|TRBJ1-1
TGTGCCAGCAGACAGGGGGCGAGGAACACTGAAGCTTTCTTT
CASRQGARNTEAFF
>TRBV14|NA|NA|TRBJ2-3
TGTGCCAGCAGCCAAGATAGGAGAGGAGGTACAGATACGCAGTATTTT
CASSQDRRGGTDTQYF
>TRBV6-2/TRBV6-3|TRBD1|few|TRBJ1-5
TGTGCCAGCAGTTATGCCCGACAGGGGATTCGCAATCAGCCCCAGCATTTT
CASSYARQGIRNQPQHF
>TRBV28|TRBD1|few|TRBJ1-2
TGTGCCAGCCGCACGCGGGGACAGCCTTTCTATGGCTACACCTTC
CASRTRGQPFYGYTF
>TRBV7-2|TRBD2|NA|TRBJ2-1
TGTGCCAGCAGCTTAAGCCCAGCGGGGGGTCACAATGAGCAGTTCTTC
CASSLSPAGGHNEQFF
>TRBV18|TRBD1|few|TRBJ1-6
TGTGCCAGCTCACTACTCGGACAGGGGGCTGATTCACCCCTCCACTTT
CASSLLGQGADSPLHF
>TRBV19|TRBD1|NA|TRBJ1-2
TGTGCCAGTAGTATAGTTCGGACAGGGGGAGATGGCTACACCTTC
CASSIVRTGGDGYTF
>TRBV7-2|NA|NA|TRBJ1-1
TGTGCCAGCAGCCCTTCGACAGGCGGGGGTCTTAGGGCTTTCTTT
CASSPSTGGGLRAFF
>TRBV9|NA|NA|TRBJ2-2
TGTGCCAGCAGCGGACATACCACCGGGGAGCTGTTTTTT
CASSGHTTGELFF
>TRBV29-1|NA|NA|TRBJ2-3
TGCAGCGTCAGAGATATACAGGGTCAAGGAGATACGCAGTATTTT
CSVRDIQGQGDTQYF
>TRBV7-2|TRBD1|NA|TRBJ1-3
TGTGCCAGCAGCCCCCGGGACAGGGGGCTTGGAAACACCATATATTTT
CASSPRDRGLGNTIYF
>TRBV13|TRBD1|few|TRBJ2-1
TGTGCCAGCAGCTTATTGACAGGGGGTTATTATGAGCAGTTCTTC
CASSLLTGGYYEQFF
>TRBV3-1/TRBV3-2|NA|NA|TRBJ1-1
TGTGCCAGCAGCCAAGCCTTGACAGGTGAAGCTTTCTTT
CASSQALTGEAFF
>TRBV6-2/TRBV6-3|TRBD1|few|TRBJ2-3
TGTGCCAGCAGTTACTCGGGGACAGGGGGCTCGTCGGGCACAGATACGCAGTATTTT
CASSYSGTGGSSGTDTQYF
>TRBV7-4|NA|NA|TRBJ1-2
TGTGCCAGCAGCGAGGAAGGAAGGCGCGGGGCGTTGGGCTACACCTTC
CASSEEGRRGALGYTF
>TRBV7-2|NA|few|TRBJ2-2
TGTGCCAGCAGCTTGAACAGACCGAACACCGGGGAGCTGTTTTTT
CASSLNRPNTGELFF
>TRBV18|TRBD1|NA|TRBJ2-1
TGTGCCAGCTCACCTATCACAGGGGTTGGGGATGAGCAGTTCTTC
CASSPITGVGDEQFF
>TRBV2|NA|NA|TRBJ1-2
TGTGCCAGCAGGGCAGGCAGGGACTATGGCTACACCTTC
CASRAGRDYGYTF
>TRBV19|TRBD2|NA|TRBJ2-7
TGTGCCAGTAGTTCGGCGGGACTAGCGGGGGACCTCTACGAGCAGTACTTC
CASSSAGLAGDLYEQYF
>TRBV5-1|NA|NA|TRBJ1-5
TGCGCCAGCAGCTTGTCGGGTGTCCCCAATCAGCCCCAGCATTTT
CASSLSGVPNQPQHF
>TRBV10-3|NA|NA|TRBJ2-5
TGTGCCATCAGTGAGTCACAGGGTCGGGAGACCCAGTACTTC
CAISESQGRETQYF
>TRBV19|NA|NA|TRBJ2-1
TGTGCCAGTAGTATATCGAGGGGGAATGAGCAGTTCTTC
CASSISRGNEQFF
>TRBV5-6|TRBD1|NA|TRBJ2-1
TGTGCCAGCACCAGGGGGACAGGTGGAAAGCTCTTC
CASTRGTGGKLF
>TRBV19|NA|NA|TRBJ2-3
TGTGCCAGCTCAACTCAGGGATCATTCACAGATACGCAGTATTTT
CASSTQGSFTDTQYF
>TRBV4-1|TRBD1|NA|TRBJ1-2
TGCGCCAGCAGCCAAGACAACAGGGGAAACTATGGCTACACCTTC
CASSQDNRGNYGYTF
>TRBV2|TRBD1|NA|TRBJ1-6
TGTGCCAGCAGCGCCAGGGGGTCCGATTCACCCCTCCACTTT
CASSARGSDSPLHF
>TRBV19|TRBD2|NA|TRBJ2-3
TGTGCCAGTAGTAAAGGGACTAGCGGGGGCACAGATACGCAGTATTTT
CASSKGTSGGTDTQYF
>TRBV2|TRBD2|NA|TRBJ2-3
TGTGCCAGCAGCTTAGCGGGGGGTCCCTCAGATACGCAGTATTTT
CASSLAGGPSDTQYF
>TRBV11-2|NA|NA|TRBJ1-1
TGTGCCAGCAGCTGGAGGGTGGACACTGAAGCTTTCTTT
CASSWRVDTEAFF
>TRBV7-6|NA|NA|TRBJ2-1
TGTGCCAGCAGCTTAGAACAGTGGGCCTACAATGAGCAGTTCTTC
CASSLEQWAYNEQFF
>TRBV18|NA|NA|TRBJ2-1
TGTGCCACGGGAGTTGCCCGGGGGAGTGATGAGCAGTTCTTC
CATGVARGSDEQFF
>TRBV6-4|NA|NA|TRBJ2-1
TGTGCCAGCAGTTCGAAGGAGGGTCATGAGCAGTTCTTC
CASSSKEGHEQFF
>TRBV11-2|NA|NA|TRBJ2-5
TGTGCCAGCAGCCGTTCGGGGGTAGAGACCCAGTACTTC
CASSRSGVETQYF
>TRBV3-1/TRBV3-2|NA|NA|TRBJ1-2
TGTGCCAGCAGCCAAGAGGCAGTTTACTATGGCTACACCTTC
CASSQEAVYYGYTF
>TRBV6-5|NA|NA|TRBJ2-1
TGTGCCAGCAGTACAGGGAGCTCCTACAATGAGCAGTTCTTC
CASSTGSSYNEQFF
>TRBV4-3|NA|NA|TRBJ1-1
TGCGCCAGCAGCCAAGAGAGGGTCGGCTACACTGAAGCTTTCTTT
CASSQERVGYTEAFF
>TRBV7-6|NA|NA|TRBJ1-5
TGTGCCAGCAGCCCTTCGGCCCGGGACACCCATCAGCCCCAGCATTTT
CASSPSARDTHQPQHF
>TRBV19|NA|NA|TRBJ2-4
TGTGCCAGTAGTACCAGACGGAGAATAGCCAAAAACATTCAGTACTTC
CASSTRRRIAKNIQYF
>TRBV11-2|NA|NA|TRBJ2-1
TGTGCCAGCAGCTTAGATTCAGGTCCCTTGCAGTTCTTC
CASSLDSGPLQFF
>TRBV12-3/TRBV12-4|NA|NA|TRBJ2-1
TGTGCCAGCAGTAGCTTTTCCTACAATGAGCAGTTCTTC
CASSSFSYNEQFF
>TRBV28|TRBD1|NA|TRBJ1-1
TGTGCCAGCAGTACCAACAGGGGGAACACTGAAGCTTTCTTT
CASSTNRGNTEAFF
>TRBV5-1|NA|NA|TRBJ2-7
TGCGCCAGCAGCTTGACCTTCGGGGGGCAACTTTACGAGCAGTACTTC
CASSLTFGGQLYEQYF